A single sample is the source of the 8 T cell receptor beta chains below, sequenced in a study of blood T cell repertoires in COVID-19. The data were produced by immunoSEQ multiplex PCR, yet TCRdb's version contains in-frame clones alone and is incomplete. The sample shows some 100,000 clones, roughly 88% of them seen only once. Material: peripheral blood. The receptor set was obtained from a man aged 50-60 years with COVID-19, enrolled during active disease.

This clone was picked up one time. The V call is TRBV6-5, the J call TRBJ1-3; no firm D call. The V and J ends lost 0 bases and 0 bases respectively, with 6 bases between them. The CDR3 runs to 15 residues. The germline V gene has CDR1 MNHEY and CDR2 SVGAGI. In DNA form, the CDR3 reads TGTGCCAGCAGTTACTCATTCGGCTCTGGAAACACCATATATTTT. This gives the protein CASSYSFGSGNTIYF.

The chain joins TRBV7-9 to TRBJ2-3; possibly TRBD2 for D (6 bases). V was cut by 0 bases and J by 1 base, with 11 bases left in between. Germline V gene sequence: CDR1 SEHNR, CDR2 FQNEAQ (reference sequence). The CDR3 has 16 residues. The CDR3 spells CASSLALRGGTDTQYF. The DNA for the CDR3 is TGTGCCAGCAGCTTAGCGTTGCGGGGCGGCACAGATACGCAGTATTTT.

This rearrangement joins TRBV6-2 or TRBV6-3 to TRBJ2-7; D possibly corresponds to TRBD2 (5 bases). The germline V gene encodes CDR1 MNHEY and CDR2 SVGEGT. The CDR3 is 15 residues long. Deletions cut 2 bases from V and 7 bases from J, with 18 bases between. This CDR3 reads CASSYLAGEVQEQYF. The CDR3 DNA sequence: TGTGCCAGCAGTTACCTAGCCGGAGAAGTACAGGAGCAGTACTTC.

The CDR3 DNA reads as TGTGCCAGCAGCTCTACTGGGGACAGGGGGCTGGGCTACACCTTC. Translation: CASSSTGDRGLGYTF. The chain recombines TRBV5-5 with TRBJ1-2; 12 nucleotides agree with TRBD1. The germline gives CDR1 SGHKS, CDR2 YYEKEE (reference sequence). V lost 3 bases to trimming and J lost 8 bases; unmatched junction nucleotides: 8. The CDR3 has 15 amino acids. The whole variable domain, filled in from reference TRBV5-5 and TRBJ1-2, reads DAGVTQSPTHLIKTRGQQVTLRCSPISGHKSVSWYQQVLGQGPQFIFQYYEKEERGRGNFPDRFSARQFPNYSSELNVNALLLGDSALYLCASSSTGDRGLGYTFGSGTRLTVV.

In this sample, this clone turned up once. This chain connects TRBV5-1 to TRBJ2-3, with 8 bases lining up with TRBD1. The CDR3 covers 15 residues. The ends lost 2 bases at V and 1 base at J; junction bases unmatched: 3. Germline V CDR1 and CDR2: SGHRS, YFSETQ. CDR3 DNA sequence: TGCGCCAGCAGCTTACCGGACAGGGGCACAGATACGCAGTATTTT. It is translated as CASSLPDRGTDTQYF.

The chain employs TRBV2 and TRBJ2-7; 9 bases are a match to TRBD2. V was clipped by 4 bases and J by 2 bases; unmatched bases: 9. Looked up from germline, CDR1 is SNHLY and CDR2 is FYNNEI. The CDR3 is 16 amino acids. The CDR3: CASSGPGTSRTYEQYF. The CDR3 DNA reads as TGTGCCAGCAGTGGGCCCGGGACTAGCCGCACCTACGAGCAGTACTTC.

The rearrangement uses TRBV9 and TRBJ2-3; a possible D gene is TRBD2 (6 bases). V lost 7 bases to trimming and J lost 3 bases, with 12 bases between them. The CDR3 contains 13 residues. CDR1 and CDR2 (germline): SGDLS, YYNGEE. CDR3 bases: TGTGCCAGCGGGGTTAGCGGAACAGATACGCAGTATTTT. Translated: CASGVSGTDTQYF.

Here the CDR3 DNA reads TGTGCCAGCAGTTTGTCGACAGGGCCGGGAGAGCAGTACTTC. This gives the protein CASSLSTGPGEQYF. The rearrangement joins TRBV27 to TRBJ2-7; 7 bases fit TRBD1. Germline lookup yields CDR1 MNHEY and CDR2 SMNVEV (reference sequence). Trimming removed 3 bases from V and 7 bases from J; junction bases left unmatched: 9. This CDR3 contains 14 residues.